This is a list of T cell receptor beta chains from one sample in a study of cytomegalovirus exposure and HLA in healthy donors. Using immunoSEQ multiplex PCR, the repertoire was profiled, and TCRdb retains in-frame clones only, with some absent. The data show approximately 100,000 clones, and the top ten clones hold about 3.5%. Sequencing used PBMCs. The source of these receptors is a man aged 40-49 years in good health and CMV-seronegative. Both conserved end residues are part of each CDR3. D genes are given only for firm matches.

V	D	J	DNA	CDR3
TRBV30	-	TRBJ1-4	TGTGCCTGGAGGGGGGGAGGAGGTGAAAAACTGTTTTTT	CAWRGGGGEKLFF
TRBV7-2	TRBD1	TRBJ1-2	TGTGCCAGCAGCTTAGAAGGGGGCGTTGGCTATGGCTACACCTTC	CASSLEGGVGYGYTF
TRBV6-1	TRBD1	TRBJ2-5	TGTGCCAGCAGTGCCCACAGGGGCTCGGGGGAGACCCAGTACTTC	CASSAHRGSGETQYF
TRBV19	TRBD1	TRBJ1-5	TGTGCCAGCGGAGTAGGACAGGGCAATCAGCCCCAGCATTTT	CASGVGQGNQPQHF
TRBV5-1	TRBD1	TRBJ1-3	TGCGCCAGCAGCCCCGGACAGGGCCTAAACACCATATATTTT	CASSPGQGLNTIYF
TRBV2	-	TRBJ1-1	TGTGCCAGCAGTGAAGGTAGGGGATCAAACACTGAAGCTTTCTTT	CASSEGRGSNTEAFF
TRBV19	TRBD1	TRBJ2-3	TGTGCCAGTAGCCCTACAGGGGCTAGCACAGATACGCAGTATTTT	CASSPTGASTDTQYF
TRBV7-9	-	TRBJ1-6	TGTGCCAGCAGCCGGACATCGGATAATTCACCCCTCCACTTT	CASSRTSDNSPLHF
TRBV5-6	-	TRBJ2-7	TGTGCCAGCAGCTATGGGAGTCCGGGACTCCTTGGGGAGCAGTACTTC	CASSYGSPGLLGEQYF
TRBV7-9	-	TRBJ2-7	TGTGCCAGCAGCTTAGTTTTAGCGGCAACCTACGAGCAGTACTTC	CASSLVLAATYEQYF
TRBV4-3	TRBD2	TRBJ2-5	TGCGCCAGCAGCCAAGATCGGAGGGGAGGGGTGACCCAGTACTTC	CASSQDRRGGVTQYF
TRBV7-9	TRBD2	TRBJ2-1	TGTGCCAGCAGCGCCACTACAGGACTAGCGGGAATGAATGAGCAGTTCTTC	CASSATTGLAGMNEQFF
TRBV19	TRBD2	TRBJ2-7	TGTGCCACCGGGACTAGCGTTTCCTACGAGCAGTACTTC	CATGTSVSYEQYF
TRBV4-2	TRBD2	TRBJ2-3	TGTGCCAGCAGCCAGAGACTAGCGGGGGAAGGAGATACGCAGTATTTT	CASSQRLAGEGDTQYF
TRBV5-1	TRBD1	TRBJ1-4	TGCGCCAGCAGCCCCGGGACAGGGGGGGAAAAACTGTTTTTT	CASSPGTGGEKLFF
TRBV5-1	TRBD1	TRBJ1-1	TGCGCCAGCAGCTCGGACAGGGGGAACACTGAAGCTTTCTTT	CASSSDRGNTEAFF
TRBV28	TRBD2	TRBJ2-1	TGTGCCAGCATCTCCGGGACTAACTCCTACAATGAGCAGTTCTTC	CASISGTNSYNEQFF
TRBV5-1	-	TRBJ2-5	TGCGCCAGCAGCTTGGGCACGCCCGGGTGGGAGACCCAGTACTTC	CASSLGTPGWETQYF
TRBV11-2	TRBD1	TRBJ2-7	TGTGCCAGCAGCGGACAGGTCTACGAGCAGTACTTC	CASSGQVYEQYF
TRBV19	TRBD2	TRBJ2-5	TGTGCCAGTAGTCCGAGCGGGGCGCGAGAGACCCAGTACTTC	CASSPSGARETQYF
TRBV9	-	TRBJ2-7	TGTGCTAGCAGCGGGAGACAGGGACCCTACGAGCAGTACTTC	CASSGRQGPYEQYF
TRBV11-2	-	TRBJ1-1	TGTGCCAGCAGCTTCCTCAGGGGTCGGGACACTGAAGCTTTCTTT	CASSFLRGRDTEAFF
TRBV7-9	TRBD1	TRBJ2-7	TGTGCCAGCAGCTTTGGGACAGCATCCTACGAGCAGTACTTC	CASSFGTASYEQYF
TRBV20-1	TRBD1	TRBJ1-1	TGCAGTGCTAGTAGGACAGGGGAAGCTTTCTTT	CSASRTGEAFF
TRBV15	-	TRBJ2-3	TGTGCCACCAGTTGGGGAGCAGGGGATATTCTGGTGCAGTATTTT	CATSWGAGDILVQYF
TRBV28	-	TRBJ1-5	TGTGCCAGCAGTTACAGGGGCAATCAGCCCCAGCATTTT	CASSYRGNQPQHF
TRBV5-1	-	TRBJ1-2	TGCGCCAGCAGCTTTAGCATCCGGGACAAATCTCGGGCCAACTATGGCTACACCTTC	CASSFSIRDKSRANYGYTF